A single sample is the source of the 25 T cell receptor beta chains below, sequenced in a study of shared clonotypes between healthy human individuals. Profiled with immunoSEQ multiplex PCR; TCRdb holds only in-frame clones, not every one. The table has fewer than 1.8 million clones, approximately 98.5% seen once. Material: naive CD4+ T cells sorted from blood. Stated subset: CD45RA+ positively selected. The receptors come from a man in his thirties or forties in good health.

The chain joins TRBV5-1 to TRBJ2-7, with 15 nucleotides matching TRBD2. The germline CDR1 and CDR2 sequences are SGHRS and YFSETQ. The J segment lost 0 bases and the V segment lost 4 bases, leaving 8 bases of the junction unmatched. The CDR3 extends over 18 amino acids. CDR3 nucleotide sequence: TGCGCCAGCAGCGCGGGACTAGCGGGAGGTCTTACCTCCTACGAGCAGTACTTC. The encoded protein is CASSAGLAGGLTSYEQYF.

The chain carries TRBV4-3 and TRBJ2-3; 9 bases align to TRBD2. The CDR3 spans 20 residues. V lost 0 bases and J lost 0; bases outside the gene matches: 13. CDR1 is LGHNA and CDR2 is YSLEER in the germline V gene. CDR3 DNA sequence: TGCGCCAGCAGCCAAGATGTACGGCGGGAGGGCTATTCGAGCACAGATACGCAGTATTTT. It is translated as CASSQDVRREGYSSTDTQYF.

CDR3 protein: CAIRRGSEAFF. The CDR3 bases are TGTGCCATCAGGAGGGGGTCTGAAGCTTTCTTT. The chain uses TRBV10-3 and TRBJ1-1, with D perhaps TRBD1 (6 bases). The germline gives CDR1 ENHRY, CDR2 SYGVKD. The CDR3 length is 11 residues. Trimming left V 6 bases short and J 6 bases short, with 8 bases between.

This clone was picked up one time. CDR3 amino acids: CASKTLADRTYEQYF. The CDR3 DNA follows: TGTGCCAGCAAAACACTAGCCGACAGGACCTACGAGCAGTACTTC. The gene calls are TRBV6-5 and TRBJ2-7; D may be TRBD1 or TRBD2 (6 bases each). The germline V and J ends were trimmed by 7 bases and 2 bases, with 18 bases remaining between them. The CDR3 is made up of 15 amino acids. The germline CDR1 and CDR2 sequences are MNHEY and SVGAGI.

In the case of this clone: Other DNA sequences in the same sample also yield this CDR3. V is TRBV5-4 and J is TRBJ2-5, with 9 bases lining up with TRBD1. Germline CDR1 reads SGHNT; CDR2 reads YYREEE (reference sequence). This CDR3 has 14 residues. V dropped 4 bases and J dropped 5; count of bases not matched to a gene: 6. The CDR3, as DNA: TGTGCCAGCAGCCCTGGACAGGGGAGGGAGACCCAGTACTTC. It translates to CASSPGQGRETQYF.

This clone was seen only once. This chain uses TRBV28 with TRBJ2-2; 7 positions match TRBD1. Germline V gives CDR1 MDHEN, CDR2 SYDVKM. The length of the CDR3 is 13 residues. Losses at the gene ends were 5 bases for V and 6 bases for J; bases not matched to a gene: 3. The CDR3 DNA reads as TGTGCCAGCAGTCCCACAGGGGCCGGGGAGCTGTTTTTT. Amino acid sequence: CASSPTGAGELFF.

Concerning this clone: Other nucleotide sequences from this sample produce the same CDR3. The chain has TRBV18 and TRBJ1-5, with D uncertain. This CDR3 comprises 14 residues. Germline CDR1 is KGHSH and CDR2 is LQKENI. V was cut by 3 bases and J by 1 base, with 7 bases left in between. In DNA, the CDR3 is TGTGCCAGCTCACCTCTAGACAGCAATCAGCCCCAGCATTTT. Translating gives CASSPLDSNQPQHF.

CDR3 sequence: CASSQNTGPKETQYF. CDR3 DNA sequence: TGTGCCAGCTCACAAAATACAGGGCCGAAGGAGACCCAGTACTTC. The chain joins TRBV18 to TRBJ2-5; D may be TRBD1 (6 bases). The germline V and J ends were trimmed by 4 bases and 5 bases, with 17 bases remaining between them. Germline-derived CDR1 and CDR2 are KGHSH and LQKENI. The CDR3 is 15 amino acids.

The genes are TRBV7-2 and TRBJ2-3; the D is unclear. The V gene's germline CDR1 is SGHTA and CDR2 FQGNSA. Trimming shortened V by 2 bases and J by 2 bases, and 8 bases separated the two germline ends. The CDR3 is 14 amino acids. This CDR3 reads CASSLTPHTDTQYF. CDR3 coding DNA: TGTGCCAGCAGCTTAACGCCCCACACAGATACGCAGTATTTT. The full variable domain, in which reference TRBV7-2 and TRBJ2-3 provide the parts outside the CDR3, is GAGVSQSPSNKVTEKGKDVELRCDPISGHTALYWYRQSLGQGLEFLIYFQGNSAPDKSGLPSDRFSAERTGGSVSTLTIQRTQQEDSAVYLCASSLTPHTDTQYFGPGTRLTVL.

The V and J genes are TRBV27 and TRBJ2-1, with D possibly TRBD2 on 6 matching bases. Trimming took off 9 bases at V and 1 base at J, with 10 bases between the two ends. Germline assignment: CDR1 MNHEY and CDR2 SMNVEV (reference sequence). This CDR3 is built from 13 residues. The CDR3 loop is CASRSGSYNEQFF. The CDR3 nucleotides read TGTGCCAGTAGAAGCGGGTCCTACAATGAGCAGTTCTTC.

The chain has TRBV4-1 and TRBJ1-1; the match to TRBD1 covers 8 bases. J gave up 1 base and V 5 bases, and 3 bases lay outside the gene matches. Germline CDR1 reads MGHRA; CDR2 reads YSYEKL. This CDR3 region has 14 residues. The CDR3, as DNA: TGCGCCAGCAGCACAGACAGGGGGAACACTGAAGCTTTCTTT. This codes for CASSTDRGNTEAFF.

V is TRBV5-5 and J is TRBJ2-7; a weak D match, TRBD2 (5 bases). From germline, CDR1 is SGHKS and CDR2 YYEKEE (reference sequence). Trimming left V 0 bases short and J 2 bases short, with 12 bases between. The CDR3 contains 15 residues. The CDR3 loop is CASSLVEGPTYEQYF. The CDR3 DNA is TGTGCCAGCAGCTTGGTTGAGGGCCCGACCTACGAGCAGTACTTC.

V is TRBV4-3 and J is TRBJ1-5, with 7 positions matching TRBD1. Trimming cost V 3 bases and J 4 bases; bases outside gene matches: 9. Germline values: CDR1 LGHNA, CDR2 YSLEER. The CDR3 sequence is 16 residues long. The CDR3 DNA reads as TGCGCCAGCAGCCAGGACAGGCCCCCGAATAATCAGCCCCAGCATTTT. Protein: CASSQDRPPNNQPQHF.

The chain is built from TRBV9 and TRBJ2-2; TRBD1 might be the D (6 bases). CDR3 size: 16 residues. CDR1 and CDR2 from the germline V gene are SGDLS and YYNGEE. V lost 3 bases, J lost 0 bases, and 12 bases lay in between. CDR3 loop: CASSGRTVANTGELFF. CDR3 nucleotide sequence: TGTGCCAGCAGCGGACGGACAGTTGCGAACACCGGGGAGCTGTTTTTT.

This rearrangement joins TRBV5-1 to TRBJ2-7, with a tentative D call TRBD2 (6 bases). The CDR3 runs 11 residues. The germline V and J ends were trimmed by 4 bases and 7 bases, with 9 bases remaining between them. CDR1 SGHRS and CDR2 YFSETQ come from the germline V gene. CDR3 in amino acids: CASSEGREQYF. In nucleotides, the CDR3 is TGCGCCAGCAGCGAGGGGAGGGAGCAGTACTTC. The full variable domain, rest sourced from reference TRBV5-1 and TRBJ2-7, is KAGVTQTPRYLIKTRGQQVTLSCSPISGHRSVSWYQQTPGQGLQFLFEYFSETQRNKGNFPGRFSGRQFSNSRSEMNVSTLELGDSALYLCASSEGREQYFGPGTRLTVT.

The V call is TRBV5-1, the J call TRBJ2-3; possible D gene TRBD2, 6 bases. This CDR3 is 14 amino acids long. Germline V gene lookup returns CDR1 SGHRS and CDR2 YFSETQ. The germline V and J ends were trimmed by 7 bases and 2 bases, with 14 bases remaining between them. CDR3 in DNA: TGCGCCAGCGCCTCGGGGGTGGCCACAGATACGCAGTATTTT. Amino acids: CASASGVATDTQYF.

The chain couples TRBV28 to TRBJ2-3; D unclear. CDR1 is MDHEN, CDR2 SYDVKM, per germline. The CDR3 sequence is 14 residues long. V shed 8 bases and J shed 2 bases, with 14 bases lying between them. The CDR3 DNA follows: TGTGCCAGCTATCGTGGACGCAACACAGATACGCAGTATTTT. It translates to CASYRGRNTDTQYF. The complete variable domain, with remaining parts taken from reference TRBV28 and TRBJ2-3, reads DVKVTQSSRYLVKRTGEKVFLECVQDMDHENMFWYRQDPGLGLRLIYFSYDVKMKEKGDIPEGYSVSREKKERFSLILESASTNQTSMYLCASYRGRNTDTQYFGPGTRLTVL.

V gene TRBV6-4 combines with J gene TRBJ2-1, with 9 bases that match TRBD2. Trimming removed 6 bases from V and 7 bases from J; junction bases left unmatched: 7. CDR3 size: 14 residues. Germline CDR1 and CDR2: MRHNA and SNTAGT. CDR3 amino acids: CASSSASGKNEQFF. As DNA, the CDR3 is TGTGCCAGCAGCTCTGCTAGCGGGAAGAATGAGCAGTTCTTC.

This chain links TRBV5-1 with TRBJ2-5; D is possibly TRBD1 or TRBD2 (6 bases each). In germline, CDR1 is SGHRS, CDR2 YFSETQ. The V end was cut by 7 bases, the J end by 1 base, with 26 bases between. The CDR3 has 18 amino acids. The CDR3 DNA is TGCGCCAGCTCTGAGGGGGAACTAGCCCATTTTACCCAAGAGACCCAGTACTTC. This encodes CASSEGELAHFTQETQYF.

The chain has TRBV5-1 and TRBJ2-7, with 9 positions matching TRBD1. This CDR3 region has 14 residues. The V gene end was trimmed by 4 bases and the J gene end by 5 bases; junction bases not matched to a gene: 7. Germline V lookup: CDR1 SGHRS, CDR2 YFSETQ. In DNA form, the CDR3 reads TGCGCCAGCAGCCAAGGACAGGGGAACAACGAGCAGTACTTC. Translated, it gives CASSQGQGNNEQYF.

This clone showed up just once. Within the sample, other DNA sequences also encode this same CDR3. CDR3 protein: CASSPRQGNYGYTF. The CDR3 DNA reads TGTGCCAGCAGCCCCCGACAGGGAAACTATGGCTACACCTTC. The V call is TRBV5-4, the J call TRBJ1-2; 7 bases align to TRBD1. With 4 bases clipped from V and 2 bases from J, the junction kept 5 bases outside the gene matches. CDR3 size: 14 residues. Germline V gene data show CDR1 as SGHNT and CDR2 as YYREEE (reference sequence).

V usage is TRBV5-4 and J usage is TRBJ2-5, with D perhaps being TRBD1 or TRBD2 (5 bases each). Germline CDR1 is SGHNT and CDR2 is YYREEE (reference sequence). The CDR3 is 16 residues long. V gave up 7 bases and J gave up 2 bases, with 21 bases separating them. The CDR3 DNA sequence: TGTGCCAGCCGGGGAGAGCTCATGGGACGACAAGAGACCCAGTACTTC. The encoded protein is CASRGELMGRQETQYF.

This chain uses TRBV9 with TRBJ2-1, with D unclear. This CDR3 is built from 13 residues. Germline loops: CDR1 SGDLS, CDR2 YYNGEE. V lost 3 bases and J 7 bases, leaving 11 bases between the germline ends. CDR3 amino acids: CASSAPPWNEQFF. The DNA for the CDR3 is TGTGCCAGCAGCGCCCCTCCTTGGAATGAGCAGTTCTTC.

The CDR3 loop reads CASSGRMDDQPQHF. The CDR3 nucleotides read TGTGCCAGCAGTGGGAGGATGGACGATCAGCCCCAGCATTTT. V gene TRBV27 combines with J gene TRBJ1-5; no clear D gene. CDR1 is MNHEY, CDR2 SMNVEV, per germline (reference sequence). This CDR3 has 14 amino acids. V was trimmed by 5 bases and J by 5 bases, leaving 13 bases between them.

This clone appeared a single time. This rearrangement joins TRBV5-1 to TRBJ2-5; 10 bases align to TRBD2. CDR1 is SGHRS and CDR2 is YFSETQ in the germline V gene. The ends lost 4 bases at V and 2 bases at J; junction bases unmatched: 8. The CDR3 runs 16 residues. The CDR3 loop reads CASSLRTSGLQETQYF. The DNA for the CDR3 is TGCGCCAGCAGCCTAAGGACTAGCGGACTACAAGAGACCCAGTACTTC.